What follows are 27 T cell receptor beta chains derived from one specimen sequenced in a study of T cells in Graves' hyperthyroidism and ophthalmopathy. Amplification of TCR beta CDR3 regions was performed using RNA transcripts as template. When the TCR CDR3 underwent first-round RT-PCR, the HTBI primer set was used. TCRdb redid the calling of the multiplex PCR reads with MiXCR, one entry per CDR3 protein. The sample contains about 840,000 distinct CDR3 sequences, around 39% of which appear only once. The sequenced material came from blood. Receptors were obtained from a man in his late teens or twenties with Graves' hyperthyroidism.

On this clonotype itself: Without the conserved terminal phenylalanine or tryptophan, this CDR3 likely stems from a read error. The chain is built from TRBV29-1 and TRBJ1-1; D call uncertain. The CDR3 runs 14 residues. CDR1 and CDR2 (germline): SQVTM, ANQGSEA. Trimming stripped 4 bases from V and 1 base from J, with 13 bases between. The CDR3 coding sequence is TGCAGCGTTGGAGACGGGCAGACGAACACTGAAGCTTTCCTT. Translated: CSVGDGQTNTEAFL.

This clonotype was found a few times. The gene calls are TRBV12-3 or TRBV12-4 and TRBJ1-5; D gene ambiguous. Trimming took off 4 bases at V and 4 bases at J, with 11 bases between the two ends. The CDR3 covers 14 residues. CDR3 DNA: TGTGCCAGCAGTTCCTTCGACCCTAATCAGCCCCAGCATTTT. Translated: CASSSFDPNQPQHF.

The CDR3 nucleotides read TGTGCCAGCAGAGCGGTGGATCGATCCTACGAGCAGTACTTC. This translates into CASRAVDRSYEQYF. This rearrangement joins TRBV6-2 or TRBV6-3 to TRBJ2-7; possibly TRBD2 for D (5 bases). The germline CDR1 and CDR2 sequences are MNHEY and SVGEGT. This CDR3 contains 14 residues. The V gene lost 6 bases and the J gene lost 1 base, with 13 bases spanning the gap.

About this clonotype itself: One end of the junction varies from germline; a read error may be responsible. The rearrangement links TRBV19 to TRBJ2-2, with D possibly being TRBD2 (6 bases). The germline V gene has CDR1 LNHDA and CDR2 SQIVND (reference sequence). CDR3 length: 14 amino acids. The DNA of the CDR3 is TGTGCCAGTACCTCTAGCGTAGGGGCCGGGGAGCTGGTTTTT. Protein product: CASTSSVGAGELVF.

This clonotype was seen only a few times. The chain recombines TRBV11-2 with TRBJ2-2; maybe TRBD1 (6 bases). V was clipped by 5 bases and J by 8 bases, with 12 bases between them. Germline CDR1 SGHAT, CDR2 FQNNGV. This CDR3 is 13 amino acids long. In DNA, the CDR3 is TGTGCCAGCAGCCAACAGGGCGGTGGGGAGCTGTTTTTT. Translation: CASSQQGGGELFF.

The chain links TRBV7-2 to TRBJ2-7; D might be TRBD2 (7 bases). Germline CDR1 and CDR2: SGHTA and FQGNSA. V lost 8 bases and J lost 2, with 16 bases in between. This CDR3 contains 14 residues. In DNA form, the CDR3 reads TGTGCCAGCGGGGGGGGGCGTGACCCCTACGAGCAGTACTTC. Translated: CASGGGRDPYEQYF.

This clonotype was observed a few times. The chain is built from TRBV4-3 and TRBJ1-1; a possible D gene is TRBD1 (5 bases). Germline lookup yields CDR1 LGHNA and CDR2 YSLEER. This CDR3 comprises 15 residues. V shed 3 bases and J shed 1 base, with 12 bases lying between them. The CDR3 DNA is TGCGCCAGCAGCCACGCGCTTGGACAGAACACTGAAGCTTTCTTT. It yields the protein CASSHALGQNTEAFF.

The chain is built from TRBV20-1 and TRBJ1-5, with a tentative D call TRBD1 (5 bases). Trimming took off 5 bases at V and 4 bases at J, with 18 bases between the two ends. Germline values: CDR1 DFQATT, CDR2 SNEGSKA (reference sequence). CDR3 length equals 15 residues. The CDR3 DNA reads as TGCAGTGCTGCTAGTTCGGGACCTGTGAATCAGCCCCAGCATTTT. This gives the protein CSAASSGPVNQPQHF.

The sample holds a few counts of this clonotype. The chain combines TRBV11-3 with TRBJ2-5; 8 bases are shared with TRBD2. The trim removed 5 bases at V and 2 bases at J, leaving 4 bases unmatched. The CDR3 has 14 amino acids. Germline V gene data show CDR1 as SGHNT and CDR2 as YENEEA. The CDR3 loop is CASSRGGLQETQYF. The CDR3 region has the DNA TGTGCCAGCAGCCGCGGGGGGCTACAAGAGACCCAGTACTTC.

V gene TRBV6-2 or TRBV6-3 combines with J gene TRBJ2-7; D is unclear. Trimming took off 7 bases at V and 0 bases at J, with 13 bases between the two ends. The CDR3 consists of 14 residues. Germline loops: CDR1 MNHEY, CDR2 SVGEGT. The CDR3 spells CASILGVGSYEQYF. CDR3 bases: TGTGCCAGCATCCTTGGTGTTGGCTCCTACGAGCAGTACTTC.

This clonotype was seen a handful of times. The CDR3 region has the DNA TGTGCCAGCAGCCAGGGGAGCGGTCAGCCCCAGCATTTT. Its translation is CASSQGSGQPQHF. This sequence joins TRBV3-1 and TRBJ1-5; no reliable D call. V shed 3 bases and J shed 6 bases, with 9 bases lying between them. Germline CDR1 LGHDT, CDR2 YNNKEL (reference sequence). The CDR3 runs 13 residues.

The V gene is TRBV6-2 or TRBV6-3, the J gene TRBJ2-7; 11 bases align to TRBD2. This CDR3 contains 20 residues. Germline V gene data show CDR1 as MNHEY and CDR2 as SVGEGT. V dropped 2 bases and J dropped 2; count of bases not matched to a gene: 17. The CDR3: CASSYLPRQAPSGRTYEQYF. The CDR3 DNA reads TGTGCCAGCAGTTACCTACCAAGGCAGGCCCCTAGCGGGAGGACCTACGAGCAGTACTTC.

This clonotype was recorded many times. The CDR3 sequence is CASYANTEAFF. CDR3 bases: TGTGCCAGCTACGCAAACACTGAAGCTTTCTTT. The genes are TRBV2 and TRBJ1-1; no reliable D call. The CDR3 has 11 residues. Deletions cut 8 bases from V and 2 bases from J, with 6 bases between. The germline V gene encodes CDR1 SNHLY and CDR2 FYNNEI.

For this clonotype: Likely a read error: the CDR3 ends without its conserved phenylalanine or tryptophan. The limits of the CDR3 on the DNA are not certain, so only TCRdb's listed CDR3 is given. The chain uses TRBV7-4 and TRBJ1-1; the listed D gene, TRBD1, was not tested against the DNA. CDR1 and CDR2 from the germline V gene are SGHVT and SQSDAQ. A total of 14 residues make up the CDR3, ends included. The CDR3 sequence: CASSFASLDALIQY.

This clonotype came up many times. The chain carries TRBV2 and TRBJ2-7, with 9 bases that match TRBD1. The V and J ends lost 5 bases and 5 bases, in that order; junction bases with no gene match: 10. Looked up from germline, CDR1 is SNHLY and CDR2 is FYNNEI. This CDR3 spans 15 amino acids. This CDR3 reads CASSTTGTGSNEQYF. The CDR3 DNA reads as TGTGCCAGCAGTACCACCGGGACAGGGTCCAACGAGCAGTACTTC.

A few counts support this clonotype. J is TRBJ2-7 and V is TRBV7-2; possible D gene TRBD2, 6 bases. The CDR3 sequence is 15 residues long. The germline V gene has CDR1 SGHTA and CDR2 FQGNSA. Between the trimmed V and J ends, which lost 5 bases and 3 bases, there was a span of 17 bases. The CDR3 is CASSPRENFLYEQYF. The CDR3 nucleotides are TGTGCCAGCAGCCCACGGGAGAATTTCCTCTACGAGCAGTACTTC. Filled out from reference TRBV7-2 and TRBJ2-7, the complete variable domain reads GAGVSQSPSNKVTEKGKDVELRCDPISGHTALYWYRQSLGQGLEFLIYFQGNSAPDKSGLPSDRFSAERTGGSVSTLTIQRTQQEDSAVYLCASSPRENFLYEQYFGPGTRLTVT.

The chain carries TRBV11-1 and TRBJ2-5, with 7 bases aligning to TRBD1. Unmatched junction bases numbered 6, after V lost 6 bases and J lost 2 bases. In germline, CDR1 is SGHAT, CDR2 FQDESV (reference sequence). CDR3 length equals 14 residues. The CDR3 region is CASSRDREQETQYF. As DNA, the CDR3 is TGTGCCAGCAGTCGGGACAGAGAACAAGAGACCCAGTACTTC.

The gene calls are TRBV19 and TRBJ1-5; D unresolved. This CDR3 has 15 amino acids. CDR1 is LNHDA and CDR2 is SQIVND in the germline V gene (reference sequence). V gave up 4 bases and J gave up 5 bases, with 15 bases separating them. CDR3 sequence reads: CASSKGPDEYQPQHF. DNA of the CDR3: TGTGCCAGTAGTAAAGGACCAGACGAGTATCAGCCCCAGCATTTT. The full variable domain, its missing parts supplied by reference TRBV19 and TRBJ1-5, is DGGITQSPKYLFRKEGQNVTLSCEQNLNHDAMYWYRQDPGQGLRLIYYSQIVNDFQKGDIAEGYSVSREKKESFPLTVTSAQKNPTAFYLCASSKGPDEYQPQHFGDGTRLSIL.

This chain uses TRBV25-1 with TRBJ2-7; no clear D gene. Per the germline V gene, CDR1 is MGHDK and CDR2 is SYGVNS. V was shortened by 1 base and J by 2 bases, with 12 bases between the two germline ends. The CDR3 has 15 residues. The CDR3 region is CASSELRARTYEQYF. For the CDR3, the DNA is TGTGCCAGCAGTGAATTACGGGCTAGAACCTACGAGCAGTACTTC.

This chain uses TRBV28 with TRBJ2-2; no definite D call. Trimming shortened V by 3 bases and J by 6 bases, and 20 bases separated the two germline ends. Germline CDR1 reads MDHEN; CDR2 reads SYDVKM. This CDR3 region has 17 residues. CDR3 loop: CASSFFSGRRRPGELFF. Written as DNA, the CDR3 is TGTGCCAGCAGTTTTTTTAGTGGTCGGCGGCGACCCGGGGAGCTGTTTTTT.

This clonotype came up a few times. With a much larger clone just one base away, this may be a read error. This sequence joins TRBV10-3 and TRBJ1-1; no clear D. Per germline, CDR1 ENHRY and CDR2 SYGVKD. The CDR3 length is 14 residues. CDR3 in DNA: TGTGCCACCAGTGAAGGTGGGCTAGTGACTGAAGCTTTCTTT. It codes for CATSEGGLVTEAFF.

This clonotype was seen more than once but under ten times. The rearrangement uses TRBV20-1 and TRBJ1-5, with 7 bases aligning to TRBD1. Trimming cost V 5 bases and J 2 bases; bases outside gene matches: 6. This CDR3 comprises 14 residues. CDR1 is DFQATT, CDR2 SNEGSKA, per germline (reference sequence). CDR3 sequence: CSAASTGGNQPQHF. Written as DNA, the CDR3 is TGCAGTGCTGCATCTACAGGGGGCAATCAGCCCCAGCATTTT.

The chain joins TRBV7-8 to TRBJ2-7; TRBD2 matches 11 bases. Per the germline V gene, CDR1 is SGHVS and CDR2 is FQNEAQ. The V gene end was trimmed by 5 bases and the J gene end by 6 bases; junction bases not matched to a gene: 15. The CDR3 is made up of 17 amino acids. The CDR3 spells CASSQGGLTSGAGEQYF. The CDR3 DNA reads as TGTGCCAGCAGCCAGGGTGGCTTGACTAGCGGGGCGGGCGAGCAGTACTTC.

The chain recombines TRBV2 with TRBJ2-7; TRBD2 matches at 12 bases. Germline CDR1 and CDR2: SNHLY and FYNNEI. Trimming took 6 bases from V and 3 from J; bases not matched to a gene: 6. This CDR3 has 15 amino acids. The CDR3: CASRPGTSGFYEQYF. CDR3 DNA: TGTGCCAGCAGGCCCGGGACTAGCGGGTTCTACGAGCAGTACTTC.

This clonotype was recorded only once. The genes are TRBV2 and TRBJ2-5; 12 bases match TRBD2. The V and J ends lost 8 bases and 2 bases, in that order; junction bases with no gene match: 6. Germline values: CDR1 SNHLY, CDR2 FYNNEI. CDR3 length equals 15 residues. The CDR3 sequence is CASGGLAGVQETQYF. For the CDR3, the DNA is TGTGCCAGCGGGGGACTAGCGGGTGTACAAGAGACCCAGTACTTC.

On this clonotype itself: One end of the junction is discordant with germline, which a read error may explain. The chain's CDR3 is CASSQGTWNTETFF. The CDR3 bases are TGCGCCAGCAGCCAAGGCACGTGGAACACTGAAACTTTCTTT. The chain is built from TRBV4-3 and TRBJ1-1, with D unclear. The CDR3 covers 14 residues. The germline V gene has CDR1 LGHNA and CDR2 YSLEER.

The chain has TRBV7-3 and TRBJ2-2; no definite D call. V was shortened by 5 bases and J by 4 bases, with 14 bases between the two germline ends. Germline values: CDR1 SGHTA, CDR2 FQGTGA. The CDR3 is 15 residues long. The chain's CDR3 is CASSQDRVATGELFF. CDR3 sequence (DNA): TGTGCCAGCAGCCAAGATAGGGTGGCCACCGGGGAGCTGTTTTTT. Together with reference TRBV7-3 and TRBJ2-2, the CDR3 gives the full variable domain: GAGVSQTPSNKVTEKGKYVELRCDPISGHTALYWYRQSLGQGPEFLIYFQGTGAADDSGLPNDRFFAVRPEGSVSTLKIQRTERGDSAVYLCASSQDRVATGELFFGEGSRLTVL.